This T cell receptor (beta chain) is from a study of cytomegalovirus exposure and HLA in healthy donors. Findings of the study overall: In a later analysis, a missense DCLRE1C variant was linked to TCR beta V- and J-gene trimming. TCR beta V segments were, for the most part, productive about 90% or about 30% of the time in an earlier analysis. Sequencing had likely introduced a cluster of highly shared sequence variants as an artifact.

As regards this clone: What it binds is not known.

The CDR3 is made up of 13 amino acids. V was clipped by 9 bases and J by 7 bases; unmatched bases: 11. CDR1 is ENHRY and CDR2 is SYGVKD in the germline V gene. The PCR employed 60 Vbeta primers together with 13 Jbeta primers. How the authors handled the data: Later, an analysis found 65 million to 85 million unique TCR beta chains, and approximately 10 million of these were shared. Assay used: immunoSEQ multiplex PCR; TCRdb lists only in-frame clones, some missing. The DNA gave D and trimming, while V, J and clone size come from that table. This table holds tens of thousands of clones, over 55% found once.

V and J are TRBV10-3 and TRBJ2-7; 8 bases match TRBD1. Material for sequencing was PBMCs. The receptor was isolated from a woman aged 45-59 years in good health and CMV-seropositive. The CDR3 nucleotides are TGTGCCATTCTGGAAGCAGGGGGCATGGAGCAGTACTTC. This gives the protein CAILEAGGMEQYF.